This TCR beta chain was recorded in a study of T cell responses to AZD1222 COVID-19 vaccine. Study conclusions and caveats: A mostly white British donor set with more females was recruited, and clonal diversity was possibly underestimated. Seropositive status at baseline applied to only a handful of AZD1222 recipients.

Here immunoSEQ multiplex PCR was the method, and the copy in TCRdb shows in-frame clones only, minus some. The sample includes tens of thousands of clones, 91% of them seen just once. CDR1 is SGHKS and CDR2 is YYEKEE in the germline V gene (reference sequence). The trim removed 1 base at V and 7 bases at J, leaving 10 bases unmatched. The CDR3 totals 16 residues. Worth noting for this clone: Antigen unknown.

The sample consisted of peripheral blood, taken on day 0 of MenACWY control vaccination. The rearrangement links TRBV5-5 to TRBJ2-2; TRBD1 matches 7 bases. The TCR originated in an adult in good health. The CDR3: CASSLIGDSDVGELFF. CDR3 sequence (DNA): TGTGCCAGCAGCTTGATCGGGGACAGCGACGTCGGGGAGCTGTTTTTT.